This T cell receptor (beta chain) originates from a study of blood T cell repertoires in COVID-19. The overall study: Samples taken during acute and convalescent COVID-19 were collected in the United States, Italy and Spain. T cells, B-cell-depleted T cells, or PBMCs supplied cDNA or gDNA.

The CDR3 is made up of 13 amino acids. V trimming: 8 bases; J trimming: 5 bases; junction bases outside the gene matches: 8. Germline V gene lookup returns CDR1 MNHEY and CDR2 SVGAGI. Source study methods: Estimated nucleated cell counts came from reference gene primer amplification. Assay used: immunoSEQ multiplex PCR; TCRdb lists only in-frame clones, some missing. The V and J calls and clone size come from that table; D and trimming were worked out from the DNA. The sample holds about 250,000 clones, roughly 86% seen once. This chain links TRBV6-5 with TRBJ2-5; 7 bases map to TRBD1. The TCR comes from a woman older than 75 with COVID-19, enrolled during active disease. Sequencing input: peripheral blood. CDR3 bases: TGTGCCAGCTCGACAGGGCCCCCCGAGACCCAGTACTTC. Protein sequence: CASSTGPPETQYF.